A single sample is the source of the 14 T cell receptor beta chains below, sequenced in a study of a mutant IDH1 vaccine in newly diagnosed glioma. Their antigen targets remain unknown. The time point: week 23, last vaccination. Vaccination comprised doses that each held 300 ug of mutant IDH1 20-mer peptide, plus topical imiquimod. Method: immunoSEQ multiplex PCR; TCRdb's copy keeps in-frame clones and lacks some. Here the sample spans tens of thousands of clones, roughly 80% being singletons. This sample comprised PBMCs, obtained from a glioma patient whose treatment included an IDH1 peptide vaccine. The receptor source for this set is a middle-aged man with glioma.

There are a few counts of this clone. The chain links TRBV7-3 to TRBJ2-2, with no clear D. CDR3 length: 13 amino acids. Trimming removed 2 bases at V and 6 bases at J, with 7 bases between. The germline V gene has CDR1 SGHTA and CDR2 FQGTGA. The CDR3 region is CASSLGSAGELFF. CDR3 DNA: TGTGCCAGCAGCTTAGGCTCGGCCGGGGAGCTGTTTTTT.

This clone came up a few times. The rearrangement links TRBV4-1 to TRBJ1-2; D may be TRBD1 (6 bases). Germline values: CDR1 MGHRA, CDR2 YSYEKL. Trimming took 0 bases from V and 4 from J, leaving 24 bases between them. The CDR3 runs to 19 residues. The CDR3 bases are TGCGCCAGCAGCCAAGATCTTTACGGTATGGAAGACAGGCCCTATGGCTACACCTTC. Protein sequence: CASSQDLYGMEDRPYGYTF.

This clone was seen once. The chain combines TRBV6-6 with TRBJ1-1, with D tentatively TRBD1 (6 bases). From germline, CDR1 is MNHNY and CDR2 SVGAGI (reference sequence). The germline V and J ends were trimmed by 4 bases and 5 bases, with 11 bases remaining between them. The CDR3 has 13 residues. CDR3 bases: TGTGCCAGCAGTTGGCAGGGGAGTACTGAAGCTTTCTTT. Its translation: CASSWQGSTEAFF.

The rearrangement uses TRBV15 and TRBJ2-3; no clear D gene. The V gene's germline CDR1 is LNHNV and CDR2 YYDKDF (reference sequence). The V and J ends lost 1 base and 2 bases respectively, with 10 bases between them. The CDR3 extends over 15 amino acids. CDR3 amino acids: CATSRVDVPTDTQYF. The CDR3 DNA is TGTGCCACCAGCAGAGTTGACGTACCCACAGATACGCAGTATTTT.

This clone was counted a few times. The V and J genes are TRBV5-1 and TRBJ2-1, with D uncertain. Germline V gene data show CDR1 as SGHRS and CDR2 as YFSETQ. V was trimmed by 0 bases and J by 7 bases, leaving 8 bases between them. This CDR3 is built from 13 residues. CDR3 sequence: CASSLEAVNEQFF. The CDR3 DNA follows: TGCGCCAGCAGCTTGGAAGCTGTTAATGAGCAGTTCTTC.

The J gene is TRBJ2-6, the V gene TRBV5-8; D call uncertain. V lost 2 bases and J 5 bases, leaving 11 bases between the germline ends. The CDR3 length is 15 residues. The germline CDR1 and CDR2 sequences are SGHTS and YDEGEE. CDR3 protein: CASSLWTSRANVLTF. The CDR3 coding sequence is TGTGCCAGCAGCTTATGGACCTCCAGGGCCAACGTCCTGACTTTC.

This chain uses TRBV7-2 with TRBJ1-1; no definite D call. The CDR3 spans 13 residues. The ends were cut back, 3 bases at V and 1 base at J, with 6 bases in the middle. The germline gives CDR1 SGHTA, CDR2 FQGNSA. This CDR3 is CASSFYRNTEAFF. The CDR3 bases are TGTGCCAGCAGCTTTTACAGGAACACTGAAGCTTTCTTT.

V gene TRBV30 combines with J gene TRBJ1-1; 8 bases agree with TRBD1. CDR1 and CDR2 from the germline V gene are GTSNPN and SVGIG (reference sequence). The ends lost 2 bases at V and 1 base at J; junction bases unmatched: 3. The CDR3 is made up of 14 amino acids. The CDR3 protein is CAWSFGTGNTEAFF. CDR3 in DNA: TGTGCCTGGAGTTTCGGGACAGGGAACACTGAAGCTTTCTTT. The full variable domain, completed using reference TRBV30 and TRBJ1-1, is SQTIHQWPATLVQPVGSPLSLECTVEGTSNPNLYWYRQAAGRGLQLLFYSVGIGQISSEVPQNLSASRPQDRQFILSSKKLLLSDSGFYLCAWSFGTGNTEAFFGQGTRLTVV.

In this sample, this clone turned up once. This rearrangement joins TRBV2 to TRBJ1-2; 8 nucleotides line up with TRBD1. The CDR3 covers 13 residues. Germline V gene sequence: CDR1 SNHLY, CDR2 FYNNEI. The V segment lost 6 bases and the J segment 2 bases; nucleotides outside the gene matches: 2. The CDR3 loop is CASSGTGNYGYTF. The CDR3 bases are TGTGCCAGCAGCGGGACAGGCAACTATGGCTACACCTTC.

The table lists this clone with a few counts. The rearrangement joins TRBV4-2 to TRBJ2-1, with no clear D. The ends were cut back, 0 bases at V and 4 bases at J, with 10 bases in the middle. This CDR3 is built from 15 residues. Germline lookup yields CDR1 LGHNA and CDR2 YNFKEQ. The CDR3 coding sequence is TGTGCCAGCAGCCAAGAATCGGCGTCTTACAATGAGCAGTTCTTC. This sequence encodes CASSQESASYNEQFF.

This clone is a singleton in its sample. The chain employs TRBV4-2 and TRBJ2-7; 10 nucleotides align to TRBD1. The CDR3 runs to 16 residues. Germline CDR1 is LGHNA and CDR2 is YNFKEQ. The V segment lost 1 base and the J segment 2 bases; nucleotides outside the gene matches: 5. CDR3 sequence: CASSQGGTGDPYEQYF. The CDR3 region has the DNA TGTGCCAGCAGCCAAGGGGGGACAGGGGACCCCTACGAGCAGTACTTC.

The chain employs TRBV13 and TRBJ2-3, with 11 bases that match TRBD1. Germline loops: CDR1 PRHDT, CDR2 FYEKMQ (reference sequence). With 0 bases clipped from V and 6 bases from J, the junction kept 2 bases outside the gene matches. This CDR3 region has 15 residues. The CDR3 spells CASSLGGTGGDTQYF. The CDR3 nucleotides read TGTGCCAGCAGCTTAGGAGGGACAGGGGGGGATACGCAGTATTTT. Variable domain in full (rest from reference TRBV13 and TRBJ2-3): AAGVIQSPRHLIKEKRETATLKCYPIPRHDTVYWYQQGPGQDPQFLISFYEKMQSDKGSIPDRFSAQQFSDYHSELNMSSLELGDSALYFCASSLGGTGGDTQYFGPGTRLTVL.

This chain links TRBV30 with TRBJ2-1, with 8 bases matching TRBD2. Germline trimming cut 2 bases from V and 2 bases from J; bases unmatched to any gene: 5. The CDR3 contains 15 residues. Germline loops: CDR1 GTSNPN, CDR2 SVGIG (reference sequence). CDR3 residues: CAWSIGGGAYNEQFF. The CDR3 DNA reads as TGTGCCTGGAGTATCGGGGGGGGCGCCTACAATGAGCAGTTCTTC.

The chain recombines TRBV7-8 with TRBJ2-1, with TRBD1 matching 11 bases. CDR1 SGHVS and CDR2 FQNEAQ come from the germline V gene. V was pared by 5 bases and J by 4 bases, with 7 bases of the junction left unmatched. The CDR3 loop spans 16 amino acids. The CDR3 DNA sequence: TGTGCCAGCAGCAAGTCCGGGACAGGGGGATACAATGAGCAGTTCTTC. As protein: CASSKSGTGGYNEQFF.